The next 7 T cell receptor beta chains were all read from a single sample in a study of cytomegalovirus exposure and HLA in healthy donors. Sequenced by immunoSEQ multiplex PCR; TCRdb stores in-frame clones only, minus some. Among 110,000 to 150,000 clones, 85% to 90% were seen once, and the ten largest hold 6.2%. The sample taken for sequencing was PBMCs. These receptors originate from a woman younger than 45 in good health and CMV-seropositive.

The CDR3: CSVGDRGPGELFF. The CDR3 DNA is TGCAGCGTTGGGGACAGGGGTCCCGGGGAGCTGTTTTTT. The chain has TRBV29-1 and TRBJ2-2, with 10 nucleotides matching TRBD1. CDR3 size: 13 residues. After removal of 4 bases from V and 6 bases from J, the junction contained 2 bases not matched to a gene. Germline assignment: CDR1 SQVTM and CDR2 ANQGSEA.

Written as DNA, the CDR3 is TGTGCCAGCAGTAGCTCACTACCCACAGATACGCAGTATTTT. Residues: CASSSSLPTDTQYF. The chain has TRBV2 and TRBJ2-3; D is unresolved. Germline assignment: CDR1 SNHLY and CDR2 FYNNEI. V gave up 5 bases and J gave up 2 bases, with 11 bases separating them. The CDR3 has 14 amino acids.

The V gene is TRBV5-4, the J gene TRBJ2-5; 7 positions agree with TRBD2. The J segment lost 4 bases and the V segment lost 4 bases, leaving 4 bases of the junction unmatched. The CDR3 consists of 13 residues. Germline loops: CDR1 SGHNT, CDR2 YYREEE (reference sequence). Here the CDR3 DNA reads TGTGCCAGCAGCCCAGGACTAGGAGAGACCCAGTACTTC. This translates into CASSPGLGETQYF.

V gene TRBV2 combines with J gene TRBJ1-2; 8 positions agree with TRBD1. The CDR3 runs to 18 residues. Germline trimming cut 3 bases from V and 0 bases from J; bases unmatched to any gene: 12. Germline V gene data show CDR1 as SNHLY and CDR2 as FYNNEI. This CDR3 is CASSDARTGLIANYGYTF. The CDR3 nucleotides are TGTGCCAGCAGTGACGCCCGGACAGGGCTTATAGCTAACTATGGCTACACCTTC.

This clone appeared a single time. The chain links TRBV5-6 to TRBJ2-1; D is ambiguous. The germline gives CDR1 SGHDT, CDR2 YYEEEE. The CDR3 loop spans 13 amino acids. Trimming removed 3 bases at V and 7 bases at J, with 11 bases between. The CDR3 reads CASSSYTRNEQFF. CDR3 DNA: TGTGCCAGCAGCTCATACACCCGTAATGAGCAGTTCTTC.

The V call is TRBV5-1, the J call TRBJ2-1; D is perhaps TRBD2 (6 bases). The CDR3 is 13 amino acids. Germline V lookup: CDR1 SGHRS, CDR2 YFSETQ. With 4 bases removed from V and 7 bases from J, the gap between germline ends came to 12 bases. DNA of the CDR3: TGCGCCAGCAGCCCAGGGACTCCTAATGAGCAGTTCTTC. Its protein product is CASSPGTPNEQFF.

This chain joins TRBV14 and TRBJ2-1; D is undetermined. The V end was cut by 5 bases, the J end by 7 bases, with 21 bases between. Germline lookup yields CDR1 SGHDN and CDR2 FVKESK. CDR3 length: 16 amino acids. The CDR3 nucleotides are TGTGCCAGCAGCACGTCACCCTCTCGTCCTAGGAATGAGCAGTTCTTC. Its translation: CASSTSPSRPRNEQFF.